Sequencing of this T cell receptor beta chain was carried out in a study of graft-versus-host responses after intestinal transplantation (dated by TCRdb to the early 2020s). For context, the study as a whole: Multivisceral, liver-intestinal, or isolated intestinal transplants were received by the recipients. Donor T cell macrochimerism was defined as a peak of at least 4% donor T cells among recipient peripheral blood mononuclear cells. Instead of going to the commercial service, samples from a few later patients were sequenced in-house on an Illumina MiSeq and processed with MiXCR. All recipients received anti-thymocyte globulin induction followed by maintenance tacrolimus and steroids for three to four years. Of the roughly 24 intestinal transplant recipients enrolled in the cohort, one of whom was a retransplant, a few patients without pretransplant specimens were excluded. Bulk TCR-beta CDR3 sequencing was used to track graft-versus-host and host-versus-graft alloreactive T cell clones in the graft, circulation and bone marrow after intestinal transplantation. To identify alloreactive clones, pre-transplant mixed lymphocyte reaction products were sequenced and compared with unstimulated pre-transplant donor and recipient T cells.

The germline V gene (reference sequence) supplies CDR1 MNHNY and CDR2 SVGAGI. V is clipped by 6 bases and J by 6 bases, and the sequence between their germline boundaries is 17 bases long. Including cysteine and phenylalanine, the CDR3 has 15 amino acids. The read is trimmed to its CDR3 DNA, 45 bases read in frame from base 1. Read against the paper, the sample's time point label means: cells obtained before transplantation from donor or recipient. CD3+CD4+ and CD3+CD8+ populations were FACS-sorted from unstimulated pre-transplant donor and recipient cells taken from spleen or lymph nodes. On this clone: Its antigen has not been determined. Base qualities are not recorded, but no much larger clone differs from it by a single base.

General conclusions and limits of the study: GvH clones were detected in recipient bone marrow, and some of these GvH clones were observed earlier in ileal mucosa or blood, consistent with an intestinal mucosal origin. High GvH to HvG T cell clonal ratios were observed in the allografts of patients with donor T cell macrochimerism. Early after transplant, peak levels of circulating GvH clones were associated with declines in HvG clones. The conclusions were limited by the relatively low number and heterogeneity of the intestinal transplant patients.

The receptor library was made with the immunoSEQ multiplex PCR assay. In most patients, genomic DNA was isolated using the Qiagen DNeasy Blood and Tissue Kit and sent frozen to Adaptive Biotechnologies for TCR sequencing. Adaptive Biotechnologies carried out high-throughput TCR-beta CDR3 sequencing of genomic DNA for most patients. In the original analysis: TCR sequencing data for around 19 patients were retrieved from Adaptive's ImmunoSEQ software; a few other patients were processed with MiXCR and VDJtools. To correct CD4 versus CD8 sorting errors, sequences present in both subsets at a frequency ratio below 5:1 were removed. CDR3 nucleotide sequences shared between donor and recipient were removed because their origin could not be assigned. At least 2-fold expansion over unstimulated cells and a minimum CFSE-low frequency of 0.002% (template counts) or 0.001% (read counts) were required for clones to be classified as alloreactive. Mappable clones were those detected in sequenced pre-transplant spleen, lymph node, or MLR CFSE-low populations of the donor or recipient. Cumulative frequency of alloreactive clones was calculated as a percentage of all sequences weighted by copy number. The table comes from immuneACCESS by way of TCRdb, which keeps in-frame sequences with V and J called. Part of the clones is missing from these tables; in studies checked, under half for an unresolved V gene and the rest for unknown reasons. D and trimming were read from the DNA, whereas the V and J calls and clone size are those reported in that table. Present in this sample are fewer than 95,000 clones, around 90% of which were seen just once. Roughly 0.43% of the sample rests with the top ten.

The source of this sequence is a human donor who was the organ donor for an intestinal transplant. Rearrangement joined TRBV6-6 to TRBJ2-2; D gene: possibly TRBD2, on 5 matching bases. Sequencing was performed on unstimulated CD8+ T cells sorted from spleen or lymph node cells, taken before transplant. This receptor has the CDR3 CASSYGFGVPGELFF. At the DNA level, the sequence is TGTGCCAGCAGCTACGGGTTCGGGGTTCCCGGGGAGCTGTTTTTT.